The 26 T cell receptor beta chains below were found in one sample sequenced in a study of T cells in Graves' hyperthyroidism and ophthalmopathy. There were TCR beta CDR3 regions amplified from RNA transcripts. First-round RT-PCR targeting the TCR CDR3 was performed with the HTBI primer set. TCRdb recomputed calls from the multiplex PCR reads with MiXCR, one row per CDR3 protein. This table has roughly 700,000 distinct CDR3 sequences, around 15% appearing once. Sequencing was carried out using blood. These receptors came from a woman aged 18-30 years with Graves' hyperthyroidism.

CDR3 sequence reads: CSARVQSWSSYEQYF. The CDR3 region has the DNA TGCAGTGCTAGAGTCCAGAGCTGGAGCTCCTACGAGCAGTACTTC. The chain links TRBV20-1 to TRBJ2-7; D call uncertain. Germline lookup yields CDR1 DFQATT and CDR2 SNEGSKA (reference sequence). V lost 1 base and J lost 0, with 13 bases in between. The CDR3 runs 15 residues.

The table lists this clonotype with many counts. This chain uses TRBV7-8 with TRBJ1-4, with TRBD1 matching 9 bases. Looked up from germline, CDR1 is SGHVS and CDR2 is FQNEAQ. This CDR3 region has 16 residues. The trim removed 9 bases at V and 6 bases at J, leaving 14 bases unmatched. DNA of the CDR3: TGTGCCAGTAGCAGGGACAGGGCTACTAAGGATGAAAAACTGTTTTTT. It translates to CASSRDRATKDEKLFF.

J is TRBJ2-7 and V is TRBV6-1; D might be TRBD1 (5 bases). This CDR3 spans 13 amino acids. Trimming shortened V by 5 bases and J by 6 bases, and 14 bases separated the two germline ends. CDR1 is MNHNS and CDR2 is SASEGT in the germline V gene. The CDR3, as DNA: TGTGCCAGCAGTTCGCACAGGAAGGGCGAGCAGTACTTC. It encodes CASSSHRKGEQYF.

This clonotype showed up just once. The CDR3 nucleotides are TGCAGTGCTAGAGTATTCGGGGCGAGCTCCTACAATGAGCAGTTCTTC. Protein sequence: CSARVFGASSYNEQFF. V usage is TRBV20-1 and J usage is TRBJ2-1, with D perhaps matching TRBD1 or TRBD2 (5 bases each). The CDR3 spans 16 residues. Trimming removed 1 base at V and 0 bases at J, with 13 bases between. Germline V gives CDR1 DFQATT, CDR2 SNEGSKA (reference sequence).

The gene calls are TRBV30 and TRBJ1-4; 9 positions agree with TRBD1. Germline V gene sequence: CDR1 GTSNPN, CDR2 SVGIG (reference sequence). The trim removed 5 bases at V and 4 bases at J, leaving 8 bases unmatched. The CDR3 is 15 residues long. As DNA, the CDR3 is TGTGCCTGGGGGGCCTGGACAGGGGTTAATGAAAAACTGTTTTTT. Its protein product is CAWGAWTGVNEKLFF.

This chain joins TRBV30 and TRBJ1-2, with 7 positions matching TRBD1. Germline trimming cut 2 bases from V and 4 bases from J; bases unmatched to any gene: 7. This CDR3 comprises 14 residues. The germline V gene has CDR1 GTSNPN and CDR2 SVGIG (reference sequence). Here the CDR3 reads CAWSQGEGSYGYTF. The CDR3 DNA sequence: TGTGCCTGGAGTCAGGGGGAGGGATCCTATGGCTACACCTTC.

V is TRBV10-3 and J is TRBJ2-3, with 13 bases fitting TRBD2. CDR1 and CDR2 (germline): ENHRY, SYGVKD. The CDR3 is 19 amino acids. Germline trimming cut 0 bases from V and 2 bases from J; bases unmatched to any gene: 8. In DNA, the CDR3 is TGTGCCATCAGTGAGTCCCAGGGACTAGCGGGGCGACTCACAGATACGCAGTATTTT. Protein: CAISESQGLAGRLTDTQYF.

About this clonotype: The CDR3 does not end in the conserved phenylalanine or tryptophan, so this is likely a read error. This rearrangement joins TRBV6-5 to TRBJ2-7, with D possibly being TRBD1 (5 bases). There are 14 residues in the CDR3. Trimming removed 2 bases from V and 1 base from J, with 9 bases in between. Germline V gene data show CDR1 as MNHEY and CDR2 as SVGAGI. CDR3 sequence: CASSYGSGSYEQYS. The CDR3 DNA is TGTGCCAGCAGTTACGGGTCAGGGTCCTACGAGCAGTACTCC.

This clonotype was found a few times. The CDR3, as DNA: TGTGCCAGCAGCTGGGGACAGGGTAGACACGAGCAGTACTTC. Protein: CASSWGQGRHEQYF. This chain joins TRBV7-9 and TRBJ2-7; 9 bases agree with TRBD1. V was clipped by 4 bases and J by 5 bases; unmatched bases: 6. The CDR3 sequence is 14 residues long. Germline CDR1 reads SEHNR; CDR2 reads FQNEAQ (reference sequence).

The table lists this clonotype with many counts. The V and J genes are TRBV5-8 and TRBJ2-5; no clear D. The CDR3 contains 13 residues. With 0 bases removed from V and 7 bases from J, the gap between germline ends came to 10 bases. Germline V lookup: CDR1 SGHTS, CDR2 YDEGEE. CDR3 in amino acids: CASSLGWEGTQYF. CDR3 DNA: TGTGCCAGCAGCTTGGGCTGGGAAGGGACCCAGTACTTC.

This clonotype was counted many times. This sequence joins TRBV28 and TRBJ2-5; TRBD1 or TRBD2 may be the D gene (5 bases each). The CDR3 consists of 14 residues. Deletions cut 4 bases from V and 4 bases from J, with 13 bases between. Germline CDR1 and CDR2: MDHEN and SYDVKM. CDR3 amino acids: CASSSGPEGETQYF. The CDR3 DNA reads TGTGCCAGCAGTTCGGGGCCAGAGGGAGAGACCCAGTACTTC.

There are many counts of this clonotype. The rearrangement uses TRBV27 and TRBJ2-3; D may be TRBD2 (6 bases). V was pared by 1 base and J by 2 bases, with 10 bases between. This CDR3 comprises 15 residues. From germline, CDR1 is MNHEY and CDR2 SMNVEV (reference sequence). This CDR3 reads CASSLYGGTTDTQYF. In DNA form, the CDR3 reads TGTGCCAGCAGTTTATATGGGGGGACCACAGATACGCAGTATTTT.

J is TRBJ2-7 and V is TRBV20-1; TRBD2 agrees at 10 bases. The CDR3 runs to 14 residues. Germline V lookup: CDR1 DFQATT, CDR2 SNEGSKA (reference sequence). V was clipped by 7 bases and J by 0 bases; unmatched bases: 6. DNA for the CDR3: TGCAGTGTTCCTAGCGGGAGTTTCTCCTACGAGCAGTACTTC. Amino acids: CSVPSGSFSYEQYF.

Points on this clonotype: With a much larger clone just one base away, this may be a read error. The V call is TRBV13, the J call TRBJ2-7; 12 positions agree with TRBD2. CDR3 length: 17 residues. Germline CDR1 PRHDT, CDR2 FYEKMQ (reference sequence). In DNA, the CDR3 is TGTACCAGCAGTTCCACGGGACTAGCGGGCCCAACCTACGAGCAGTACTTC. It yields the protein CTSSSTGLAGPTYEQYF.

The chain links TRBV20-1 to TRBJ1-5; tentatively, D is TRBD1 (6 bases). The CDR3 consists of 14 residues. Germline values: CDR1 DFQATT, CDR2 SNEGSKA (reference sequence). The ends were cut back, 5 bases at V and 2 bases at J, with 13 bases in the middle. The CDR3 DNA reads TGCAGTGCTTCCCCCGACAGGTGCAATCAGCCCCAGCATTTT. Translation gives CSASPDRCNQPQHF.

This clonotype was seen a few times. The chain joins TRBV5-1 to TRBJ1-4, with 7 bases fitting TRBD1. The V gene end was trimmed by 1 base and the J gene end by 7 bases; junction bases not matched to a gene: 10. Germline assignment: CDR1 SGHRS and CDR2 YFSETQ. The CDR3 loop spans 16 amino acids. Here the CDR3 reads CASSLSAGPGGEKLFF. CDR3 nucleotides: TGCGCCAGCAGCTTGTCGGCAGGCCCAGGGGGTGAAAAACTGTTTTTT.

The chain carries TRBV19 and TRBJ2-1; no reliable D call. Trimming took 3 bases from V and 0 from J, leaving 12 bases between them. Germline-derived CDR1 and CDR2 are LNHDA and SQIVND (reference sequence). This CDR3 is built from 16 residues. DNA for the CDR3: TGTGCCAGTAGTATCTTACCGTCATCCTCCTACAATGAGCAGTTCTTC. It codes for CASSILPSSSYNEQFF.

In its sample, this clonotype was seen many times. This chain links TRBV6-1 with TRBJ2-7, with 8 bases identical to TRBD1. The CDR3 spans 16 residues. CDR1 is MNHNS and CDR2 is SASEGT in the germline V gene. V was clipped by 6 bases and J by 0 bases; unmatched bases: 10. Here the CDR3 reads CASRMVRTGSSYEQYF. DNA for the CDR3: TGTGCCAGCAGGATGGTAAGGACAGGGAGCTCCTACGAGCAGTACTTC.

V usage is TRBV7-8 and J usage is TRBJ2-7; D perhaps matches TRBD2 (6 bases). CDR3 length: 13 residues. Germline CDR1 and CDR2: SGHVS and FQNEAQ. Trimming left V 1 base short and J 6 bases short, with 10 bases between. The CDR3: CASSLGVAAEQYF. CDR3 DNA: TGTGCCAGCAGCTTAGGGGTAGCGGCCGAGCAGTACTTC. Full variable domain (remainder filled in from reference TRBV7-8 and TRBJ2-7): GAGVSQSPRYKVAKRGQDVALRCDPISGHVSLFWYQQALGQGPEFLTYFQNEAQLDKSGLPSDRFFAERPEGSVSTLKIQRTQQEDSAVYLCASSLGVAAEQYFGPGTRLTVT.

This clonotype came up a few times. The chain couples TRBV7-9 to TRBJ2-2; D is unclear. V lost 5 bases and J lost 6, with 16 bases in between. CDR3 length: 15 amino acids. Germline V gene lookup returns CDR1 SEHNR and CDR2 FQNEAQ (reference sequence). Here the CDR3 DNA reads TGTGCCAGCAGCGAAGGACGATCGGTTGCCGGGGAGCTGTTTTTT. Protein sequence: CASSEGRSVAGELFF. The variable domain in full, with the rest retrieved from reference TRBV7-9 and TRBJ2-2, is DTGVSQNPRHKITKRGQNVTFRCDPISEHNRLYWYRQTLGQGPEFLTYFQNEAQLEKSRLLSDRFSAERPKGSFSTLEIQRTEQGDSAMYLCASSEGRSVAGELFFGEGSRLTVL.

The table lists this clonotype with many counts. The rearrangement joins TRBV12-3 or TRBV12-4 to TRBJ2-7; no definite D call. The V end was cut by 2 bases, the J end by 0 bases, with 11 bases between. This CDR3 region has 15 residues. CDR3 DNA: TGTGCCAGCAGTTTATTTGGCAGGAGCTCCTACGAGCAGTACTTC. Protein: CASSLFGRSSYEQYF.

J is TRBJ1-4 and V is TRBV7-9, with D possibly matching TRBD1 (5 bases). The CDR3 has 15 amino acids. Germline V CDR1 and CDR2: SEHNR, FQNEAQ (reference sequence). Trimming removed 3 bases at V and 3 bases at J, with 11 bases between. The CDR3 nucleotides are TGTGCCAGCAGCTTGGGGCAGCCCGCTAATGAAAAACTGTTTTTT. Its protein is CASSLGQPANEKLFF. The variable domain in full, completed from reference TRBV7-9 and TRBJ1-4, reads DTGVSQNPRHKITKRGQNVTFRCDPISEHNRLYWYRQTLGQGPEFLTYFQNEAQLEKSRLLSDRFSAERPKGSFSTLEIQRTEQGDSAMYLCASSLGQPANEKLFFGSGTQLSVL.

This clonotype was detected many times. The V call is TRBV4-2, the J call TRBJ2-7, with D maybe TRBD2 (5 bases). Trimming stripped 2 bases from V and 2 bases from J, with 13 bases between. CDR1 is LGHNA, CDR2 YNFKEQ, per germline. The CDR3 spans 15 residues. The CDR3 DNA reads TGTGCCAGCAGCCAATTTGGGAGCTCGGCCTACGAGCAGTACTTC. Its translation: CASSQFGSSAYEQYF.

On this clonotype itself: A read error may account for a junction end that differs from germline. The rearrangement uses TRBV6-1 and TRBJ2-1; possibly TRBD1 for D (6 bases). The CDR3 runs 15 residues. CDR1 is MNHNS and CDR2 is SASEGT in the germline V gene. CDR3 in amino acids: CASSELVTGWDEQSF. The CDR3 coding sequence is TGTGCCAGCAGTGAACTAGTTACAGGGTGGGATGAGCAGTCCTTC.

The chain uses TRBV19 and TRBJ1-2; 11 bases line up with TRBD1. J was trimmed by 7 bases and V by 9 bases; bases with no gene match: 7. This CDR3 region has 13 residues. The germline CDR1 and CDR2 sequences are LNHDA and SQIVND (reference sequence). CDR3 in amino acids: CASRDRGKSGYTF. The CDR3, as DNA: TGTGCCAGCCGGGACAGGGGGAAGTCTGGCTACACCTTC.

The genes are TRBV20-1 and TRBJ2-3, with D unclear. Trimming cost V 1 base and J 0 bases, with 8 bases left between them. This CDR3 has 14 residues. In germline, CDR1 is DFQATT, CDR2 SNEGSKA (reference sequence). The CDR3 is CSARALGSTDTQYF. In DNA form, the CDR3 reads TGCAGTGCTAGAGCGCTGGGTAGCACAGATACGCAGTATTTT.